This T cell receptor beta chain was recovered during a study of cytomegalovirus exposure and HLA in healthy donors. The PCR ran on 60 Vbeta and 13 Jbeta primers. This table comes from immunoSEQ multiplex PCR, and its TCRdb copy is limited to in-frame clones, with some not included. The sample lists around 200,000 clones, more than 65% occurring once. The CDR3 is made up of 14 amino acids. V lost 5 bases and J lost 5, with 14 bases in between. Germline values: CDR1 MNHEY, CDR2 SMNVEV (reference sequence). Source material: PBMCs. This chain uses TRBV27 with TRBJ2-3, with D tentatively TRBD1 (6 bases). The sequence was obtained from a middle-aged man in good health and CMV-seronegative. CDR3: CASSLGQTRDTQYF. CDR3 sequence (DNA): TGTGCCAGCAGTCTTGGACAGACACGAGATACGCAGTATTTT.